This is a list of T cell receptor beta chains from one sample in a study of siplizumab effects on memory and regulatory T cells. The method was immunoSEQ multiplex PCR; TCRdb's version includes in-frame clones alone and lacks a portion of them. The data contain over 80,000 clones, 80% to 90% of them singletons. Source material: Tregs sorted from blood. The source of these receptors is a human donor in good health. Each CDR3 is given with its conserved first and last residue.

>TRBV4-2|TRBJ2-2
CASSQAASGGAPGELFF
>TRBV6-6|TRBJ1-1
CASSGMIKNTEAFF
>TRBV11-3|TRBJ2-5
CASSLNRGETQYF
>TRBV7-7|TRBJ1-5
CASSSPSLQPQHF
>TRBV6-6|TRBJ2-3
CASRTGRGTQYF
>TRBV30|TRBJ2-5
CAWSGRLGSQYF
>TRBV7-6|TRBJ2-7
CASSLVPGGAYEQYF
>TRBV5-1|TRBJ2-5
CASSWPPGDSVTQYF
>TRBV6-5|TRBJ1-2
CASSYSVLGGYTF
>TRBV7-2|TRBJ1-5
CASSLWLNQPQHF
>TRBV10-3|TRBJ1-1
CASTRGTGDTEAFF
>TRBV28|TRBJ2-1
CASLIGGRSSYNEQFF
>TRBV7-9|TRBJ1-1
CASSPGQGAWKTFF
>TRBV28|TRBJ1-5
CASTGTRGQPQHF
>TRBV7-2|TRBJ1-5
CASSFGANQPQHF
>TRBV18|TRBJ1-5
CASSPTQTISNQPQHF
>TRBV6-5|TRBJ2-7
CASSYGPGGPYEQYF
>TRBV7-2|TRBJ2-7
CASSSPGQEGYEQYF
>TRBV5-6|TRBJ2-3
CASSLASGERTDTQYF
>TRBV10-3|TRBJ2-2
CAISPGPGSSGELFF
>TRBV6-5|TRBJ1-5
CASRSDREGQPQHF
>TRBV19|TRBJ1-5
CASSIVTSNQPQHF
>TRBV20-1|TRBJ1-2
CRTTGQAGYTF
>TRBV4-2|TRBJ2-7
CASSRLQGALFEQYF
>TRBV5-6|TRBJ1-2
CASSRGQGAYGYTF
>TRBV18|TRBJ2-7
CASSPRLAGIYEQYF
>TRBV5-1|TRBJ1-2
CASSQDGWGSNYGYTF
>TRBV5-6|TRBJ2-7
CASSLGQGRFEQYF
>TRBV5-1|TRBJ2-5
CASSLAIQGLETQYF
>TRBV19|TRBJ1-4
CASSARIEKLFF
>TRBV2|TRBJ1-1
CASSDPGQLNTEAFF
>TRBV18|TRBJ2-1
CASSTGLTAYNEQFF
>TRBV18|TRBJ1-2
CASSPLRQTKGTNYGYTF